What follows are 9 T cell receptor beta chains derived from one specimen sequenced in a study of T cell clonality in common variable immunodeficiency. Repertoires were generated with immunoSEQ multiplex PCR, while TCRdb's copy carries only in-frame clones and drops some. The repertoire consists of 25,000 to 35,000 clones, none detected only once. Sample: peripheral blood mononuclear cells. These receptors were obtained from a person between 18 and 69 years old in good health.

This clone was picked up many times. The read falls 3 residues short of the CDR3 end, and the missing part is taken from the germline J gene. The rearrangement uses TRBV7-2 and TRBJ2-2; a weak D match, TRBD1 (6 bases). Germline V lookup: CDR1 SGHTA, CDR2 FQGNSA. Trimming pared 9 bases from V and 2 bases from J, leaving 13 bases between. CDR3 length: 14 residues. The part of the CDR3 DNA that was read is TGTGCCAGGGGCCGGGACACTAACACCGGGGAG. Translation gives CARGRDTNTGE. In full, the CDR3 reads CARGRDTNTGELFF.

This clone showed up many times. The CDR3 is cut off 3 residues early in the read; its end comes from the germline J gene. The V and J genes are TRBV30 and TRBJ1-2; the match to TRBD1 covers 7 bases. Germline V lookup: CDR1 GTSNPN, CDR2 SVGIG (reference sequence). J was trimmed by 4 bases and V by 5 bases; bases with no gene match: 7. The CDR3 is 13 residues long. CDR3 sequence: CAWSYRGFYGYTF. CDR3 DNA (partial): TGTGCCTGGTCATACAGGGGATTCTATGGC.

In its sample, this clone was seen a few times. The CDR3 end lies 3 residues beyond the end of the read and is filled in from the germline J gene. This sequence joins TRBV6-1 and TRBJ1-4; 10 nucleotides agree with TRBD1. The CDR3 totals 13 residues. CDR1 is MNHNS, CDR2 SASEGT, per germline. CDR3 DNA, as far as it was read: TGTGCCAGCAGTGGGGACAGGGGCTCACCA. It codes for CASSGDRGSP. The whole CDR3 protein reads CASSGDRGSPLFF.

In its sample, this clone was seen many times. The CDR3 end falls 3 residues outside the read, so it is completed with the germline J gene. This chain uses TRBV20-1 with TRBJ2-6; 7 nucleotides line up with TRBD1. Germline V lookup: CDR1 DFQATT, CDR2 SNEGSKA (reference sequence). The CDR3 contains 14 residues. The V segment lost 6 bases and the J segment 4 bases; nucleotides outside the gene matches: 6. Partial CDR3 DNA: TGCAGTGCCCCAACAGGGGCCGGGGCCAACGTC. This encodes CSAPTGAGANV. The entire CDR3 sequence reads CSAPTGAGANVLTF.

At least ten counts were recorded for this clone. The read comes to an end 3 residues before the CDR3 does, leaving the germline J gene to fill in the end. Other DNA sequences from this sample encode an identical CDR3 as well. The genes are TRBV2 and TRBJ1-4, with 7 nucleotides matching TRBD1. The CDR3 has 15 residues. Trimming removed 4 bases from V and 0 bases from J; junction bases left unmatched: 2. CDR1 is SNHLY, CDR2 FYNNEI, per germline. CDR3 region: CASSVGTATNEKLFF. The CDR3 DNA, read in part, is TGTGCCAGCAGTGTAGGGACAGCAACTAATGAAAAA.

CDR3: CASSPTGGWTEAFF. Partial CDR3 DNA: TGTGCCAGTAGTCCCACGGGGGGATGGACTGAA. The V gene is TRBV19, the J gene TRBJ1-1, with D maybe TRBD1 (5 bases). Sequencing ends 3 residues short of the CDR3 end; the germline J gene provides the rest. Trimming removed 5 bases at V and 5 bases at J, with 15 bases between. The CDR3 consists of 14 residues. Germline V CDR1 and CDR2: LNHDA, SQIVND (reference sequence).

A note on this clone: The read terminates 3 residues ahead of where the CDR3 ends, so the germline J gene completes it. V usage is TRBV11-2 and J usage is TRBJ2-7; 9 nucleotides agree with TRBD2. The trim removed 4 bases at V and 2 bases at J, leaving 6 bases unmatched. There are 15 residues in the CDR3. Germline assignment: CDR1 SGHAT and CDR2 FQNNGV. This CDR3 reads CASSSFSGSTYEQYF. The CDR3 bases that were read are TGTGCCAGCAGCTCTTTTAGCGGGAGTACCTACGAG.

In its sample, this clone ranks as medium-sized (0.01 to 0.1%). The CDR3 end is not reached by the read, which stops 3 residues before it; the germline J gene fills it in. The rearrangement links TRBV11-2 to TRBJ1-1; no clear D. The CDR3 runs 14 residues. Germline assignment: CDR1 SGHAT and CDR2 FQNNGV. Between the trimmed V and J ends, which lost 3 bases and 0 bases, there was a span of 8 bases. The part of the CDR3 DNA that was read is TGTGCCAGCAGCTTGGTACTCATGAACACTGAA. Residues: CASSLVLMNTE. The complete CDR3 sequence is CASSLVLMNTEAFF. Full variable domain (remainder filled in from reference TRBV11-2 and TRBJ1-1): EAGVAQSPRYKIIEKRQSVAFWCNPISGHATLYWYQQILGQGPKLLIQFQNNGVVDDSQLPKDRFSAERLKGVDSTLKIQPAKLEDSAVYLCASSLVLMNTEAFFGQGTRLTVV.

This clone was observed many times. Read sequence stops 3 residues before the CDR3 end, and the germline J gene provides the missing end. V is TRBV29-1 and J is TRBJ2-3; TRBD2 matches at 7 bases. CDR1 SQVTM and CDR2 ANQGSEA come from the germline V gene. The CDR3 sequence is 14 residues long. J lost 2 bases, V lost 4 bases, and 6 bases had no gene match. Partial CDR3 DNA: TGCAGCGTTGGCTCTAGCGGATCCACAGATACG. Residues: CSVGSSGSTDT. The whole CDR3 sequence is CSVGSSGSTDTQYF.